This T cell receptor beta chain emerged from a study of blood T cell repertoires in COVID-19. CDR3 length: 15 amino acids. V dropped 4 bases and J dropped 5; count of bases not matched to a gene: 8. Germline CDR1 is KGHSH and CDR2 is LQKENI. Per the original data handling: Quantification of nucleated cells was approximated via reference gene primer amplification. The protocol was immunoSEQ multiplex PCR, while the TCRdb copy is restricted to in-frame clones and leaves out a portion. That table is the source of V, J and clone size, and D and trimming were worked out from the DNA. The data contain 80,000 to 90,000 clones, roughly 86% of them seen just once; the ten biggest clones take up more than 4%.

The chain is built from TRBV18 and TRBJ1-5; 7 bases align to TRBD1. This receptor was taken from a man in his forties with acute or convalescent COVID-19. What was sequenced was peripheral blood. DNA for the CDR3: TGTGCCAGCTCACGAGACAGGGATGGCGATCAGCCCCAGCATTTT. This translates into CASSRDRDGDQPQHF.